Listed below are T cell receptor beta chains from one sample, sequenced in a study of cytomegalovirus exposure and HLA in healthy donors. TCRdb's table, derived via immunoSEQ multiplex PCR, lists solely in-frame clones and lacks some. The sample yields around 220,000 clones, under 80% seen once. Sequenced material: PBMCs. These receptors were obtained from a woman in her 30s in good health and CMV-seronegative. The CDR3 runs from the conserved cysteine through the conserved F or W. D genes are given only for firm matches. A row's size may be missing; if present it is once, few, many or a size class.

V,length,D,J,size,DNA,CDR3
TRBV27,15,TRBD1,TRBJ2-5,few,TGTGCCAGCACTACCGGGACAGGGACTAAAGAGACCCAGTACTTC,CASTTGTGTKETQYF
TRBV5-1,15,.,TRBJ1-3,.,TGCGCCAGCAGCCTATCCCCCCTCTCTGGAAACACCATATATTTT,CASSLSPLSGNTIYF
TRBV5-5,14,TRBD1,TRBJ1-3,.,TGTGCCAGCAGCCGCGGGACAGCCGGAAACACCATATATTTT,CASSRGTAGNTIYF
TRBV19,13,TRBD1,TRBJ2-7,.,TGTGCCAGTAGTGGGGACAGGCCCTACGAGCAGTACTTC,CASSGDRPYEQYF
TRBV30,14,TRBD1,TRBJ1-5,.,TGTGCCTGGAGTCCGGGACAGGCCCCCCAGCCCCAGCATTTT,CAWSPGQAPQPQHF
TRBV2,13,TRBD1,TRBJ1-2,once,TGTGCCAGCCGGGACAGCAAGGACTATGGCTACACCTTC,CASRDSKDYGYTF
TRBV4-1,16,TRBD2,TRBJ2-3,.,TGCGCCAGCAGCCAGTCAGGGCGGGAGGGAGTAGATACGCAGTATTTT,CASSQSGREGVDTQYF
TRBV27,14,TRBD1,TRBJ2-1,.,TGTGCCAGCAGTCAAGAGGGACAGGCCCATTTCCAGTTCTTC,CASSQEGQAHFQFF
TRBV10-2,16,TRBD1,TRBJ2-1,.,TGCGCCAGCAGTGACCCGGGACAGGGGATGGGCAATGAGCAGTTCTTC,CASSDPGQGMGNEQFF
TRBV7-9,13,.,TRBJ1-2,.,TGTTCCAGCAGTTCCGGTCCCAACTATGGCTACACCTTC,CSSSSGPNYGYTF
TRBV28,14,.,TRBJ1-4,.,TGTGCCAGCAGTTCGTTGCAGGGTTATGAAAAACTGTTTTTT,CASSSLQGYEKLFF
TRBV2,13,.,TRBJ2-7,.,TGTGCCAGCAGTGGGGGACTGGGGGACGAGCAGTACTTC,CASSGGLGDEQYF
TRBV5-1,16,TRBD1,TRBJ2-3,.,TGCGCCAGCAGCTCGCCACCGGGACAGAGCACAGATACGCAGTATTTT,CASSSPPGQSTDTQYF
TRBV5-1,14,.,TRBJ2-1,few,TGCGCCAGCAGCTTGGGTGGGGGGTACAATGAGCAGTTCTTC,CASSLGGGYNEQFF
TRBV5-4,14,.,TRBJ2-1,.,TGTGCCAGCAGCTTGGTCGACTACTCGAATGAGCAGTTCTTC,CASSLVDYSNEQFF
TRBV30,13,.,TRBJ2-1,.,TGTGCCTGGAGTGACCAGTCAAAGGCTAGGCGGTTCTTC,CAWSDQSKARRFF
TRBV28,16,.,TRBJ2-1,.,TGTGCCAGCAGTTTAGGTGGCGGGGGCCCCTACAATGAGCAGTTCTTC,CASSLGGGGPYNEQFF
TRBV29-1,13,.,TRBJ2-3,.,TGCAGCGTCGGACACACCTACACAGATACGCAGTATTTT,CSVGHTYTDTQYF
TRBV19,18,.,TRBJ1-1,.,TGTGCCAGTAGTATGGGGGCGGCAGCCAGCGTGTGGAACACTGAAGCTTTCTTT,CASSMGAAASVWNTEAFF
TRBV6-6,11,.,TRBJ2-1,.,TGTGCCAGCAGTCCCCGAGATGAGCAGTTCTTC,CASSPRDEQFF
TRBV7-9,15,.,TRBJ1-2,.,TGTGCCAGCAGCCAGCTCGGGGGAGCTAACTATGGCTACACCTTC,CASSQLGGANYGYTF
TRBV5-6,14,TRBD1,TRBJ1-2,.,TGTGCCAGCAGTTTGGGGACAGGGGGCTATGGCTACACCTTC,CASSLGTGGYGYTF
TRBV5-1,12,.,TRBJ2-3,few,TGCGCCAGCAGCCCGAGCACAGATACGCAGTATTTT,CASSPSTDTQYF
TRBV6-5,15,.,TRBJ1-4,.,TGTGCCAGCAGTTACCCGGGGGCAACTAATGAAAAACTGTTTTTT,CASSYPGATNEKLFF
TRBV6-1,15,TRBD1,TRBJ1-1,.,TGTGCCAGCAGTCTGGAGACAGGGAGAGGGACTGAAGCTTTCTTT,CASSLETGRGTEAFF
TRBV7-6,16,.,TRBJ2-1,.,TGTGCCAGCAGCTTAGAAGCGGGCGGCTCCTACAATGAGCAGTTCTTC,CASSLEAGGSYNEQFF
TRBV5-5,17,TRBD1,TRBJ1-4,.,TGTGTCAGCAGCTTGGAGGACAGGTCCCTCGTTCAGGAAAAACTGTTTTTT,CVSSLEDRSLVQEKLFF
TRBV4-1,14,.,TRBJ1-1,.,TGCGCCAGCAGCCAAGTGGGAGGGGACGAGGAAGCTTTCTTT,CASSQVGGDEEAFF
TRBV7-9,15,.,TRBJ2-7,.,TGTGCCAGCAGCTTATGGGACACCCTCTCCTACGAGCAGTACTTC,CASSLWDTLSYEQYF
TRBV7-3,15,.,TRBJ2-3,.,TGTGCCAGCAGCCGAGAGGCACTCGACACAGATACGCAGTATTTT,CASSREALDTDTQYF
TRBV5-6,15,TRBD1,TRBJ1-1,many,TGTGCCAGCAGCACGAGGATGACAGGGGCCACTGAAGCTTTCTTT,CASSTRMTGATEAFF
TRBV5-1,14,.,TRBJ2-3,.,TGCGCCAGCAGCTCCCCGACAGGCACAGATACGCAGTATTTT,CASSSPTGTDTQYF